A single sample is the source of the 10 T cell receptor beta chains below, sequenced in a study of T cells after somatic rescue of genetic block. The protocol was immunoSEQ multiplex PCR, while the TCRdb copy is restricted to in-frame clones and leaves out a portion. The sample comprises 88,000 or so clones, 90% of which are singletons, and approximately 1.5% rests with the top ten. Sequencing was done on a sample of peripheral blood mononuclear cells (PBMCs). The origin of the receptors is a woman aged 18-30 years.

CDR3 loop: CASSPRTSGIYEQYF. The CDR3 bases are TGTGCCAGCAGTCCCAGGACTAGCGGGATTTACGAGCAGTACTTC. The gene calls are TRBV6-6 and TRBJ2-7; TRBD2 matches at 12 bases. The CDR3 covers 15 residues. Germline V gives CDR1 MNHNY, CDR2 SVGAGI (reference sequence). The J segment lost 4 bases and the V segment lost 5 bases, leaving 6 bases of the junction unmatched.

The genes are TRBV6-1 and TRBJ2-1; 10 bases match TRBD2. The germline V gene has CDR1 MNHNS and CDR2 SASEGT. V lost 4 bases to trimming and J lost 8 bases; unmatched junction nucleotides: 20. CDR3 length: 19 residues. The CDR3 sequence is CASSALAGVPTPYKDEQFF. The CDR3 DNA follows: TGTGCCAGCAGTGCTCTAGCGGGAGTTCCCACCCCCTACAAGGATGAGCAGTTCTTC.

Written as DNA, the CDR3 is TGCGCCAGCAGCTTGGTCGGGGAGGGCACTGAAGCTTTCTTT. Encoded protein: CASSLVGEGTEAFF. The V gene is TRBV5-1, the J gene TRBJ1-1; no reliable D call. The CDR3 spans 14 residues. In germline, CDR1 is SGHRS, CDR2 YFSETQ. Trimming left V 0 bases short and J 4 bases short, with 10 bases between.

The chain couples TRBV14 to TRBJ2-1; D is undetermined. The CDR3 has 14 amino acids. Germline lookup yields CDR1 SGHDN and CDR2 FVKESK. With 0 bases removed from V and 7 bases from J, the gap between germline ends came to 10 bases. The DNA for the CDR3 is TGTGCCAGCAGCCAAGAGCTAACCGATAATGAGCAGTTCTTC. Translating it yields CASSQELTDNEQFF.

The chain recombines TRBV19 with TRBJ1-2; possibly TRBD1 for D (5 bases). The CDR3 length is 13 residues. The germline V gene encodes CDR1 LNHDA and CDR2 SQIVND (reference sequence). V was clipped by 3 bases and J by 6 bases, with 11 bases between them. The CDR3 DNA follows: TGTGCCAGTAGTATCAGGGAGGCCCATGGCTACACCTTC. Translated, it gives CASSIREAHGYTF.

J is TRBJ1-6 and V is TRBV2; possible D gene TRBD1, 6 bases. This CDR3 spans 12 amino acids. V lost 6 bases to trimming and J lost 12 bases, with 12 bases between them. The V gene's germline CDR1 is SNHLY and CDR2 FYNNEI. This CDR3 reads CASRVTRGPLHF. The CDR3 DNA is TGTGCCAGCAGGGTAACCAGGGGACCCCTCCACTTT. Full variable domain (outside the CDR3, taken from reference TRBV2 and TRBJ1-6): EPEVTQTPSHQVTQMGQEVILRCVPISNHLYFYWYRQILGQKVEFLVSFYNNEISEKSEIFDDQFSVERPDGSNFTLKIRSTKLEDSAMYFCASRVTRGPLHFGNGTRLTVT.

The chain carries TRBV19 and TRBJ2-1; D might be TRBD1 (6 bases). The CDR3 sequence is 15 residues long. Germline V gene sequence: CDR1 LNHDA, CDR2 SQIVND (reference sequence). V lost 6 bases and J 4 bases, leaving 16 bases between the germline ends. The CDR3 region is CASRLDRSPYNEQFF. CDR3 nucleotides: TGTGCCAGTAGGCTGGACAGATCTCCTTACAATGAGCAGTTCTTC. Together with reference TRBV19 and TRBJ2-1, the CDR3 gives the full variable domain: DGGITQSPKYLFRKEGQNVTLSCEQNLNHDAMYWYRQDPGQGLRLIYYSQIVNDFQKGDIAEGYSVSREKKESFPLTVTSAQKNPTAFYLCASRLDRSPYNEQFFGPGTRLTVL.

The gene calls are TRBV7-8 and TRBJ1-1, with D unclear. The length of the CDR3 is 16 residues. Germline V gives CDR1 SGHVS, CDR2 FQNEAQ. Trimming cost V 1 base and J 3 bases, with 15 bases left between them. Written as DNA, the CDR3 is TGTGCCAGCAGCTTAGATCGGGCTAAAAGGGACACTGAAGCTTTCTTT. This translates into CASSLDRAKRDTEAFF.

The chain recombines TRBV29-1 with TRBJ2-1; no reliable D call. V dropped 0 bases and J dropped 1 base, with 13 bases sitting between them. This CDR3 comprises 16 residues. Germline CDR1 is SQVTM and CDR2 is ANQGSEA. The DNA of the CDR3 is TGCAGCGTTGAAGATCAAACAGCGAATTCCTACAATGAGCAGTTCTTC. Amino acid sequence: CSVEDQTANSYNEQFF.

The rearrangement joins TRBV25-1 to TRBJ1-2; D uncertain. The CDR3 spans 13 residues. The germline CDR1 and CDR2 sequences are MGHDK and SYGVNS. V was cut by 3 bases and J by 7 bases, with 12 bases left in between. This CDR3 reads CASSDGAPPGYTF. The CDR3 DNA is TGTGCCAGCAGTGATGGCGCCCCGCCTGGCTACACCTTC.